Shown below are 30 T cell receptor beta chains from a single sample sequenced in a study of glioma-infiltrating T cells. The iRepertoire nested amplicon-rescue multiplex PCR amplified TCR alpha and beta CDR3s from RNA. Each CDR3 protein gets one entry after TCRdb re-called the multiplex PCR reads with MiXCR. The top ten hold 12% of the sample, which has 400,000 or so distinct CDR3 sequences, around 38% seen once. Input material: glioma tissue, nonneoplastic brain tissue, or PBMCs (not recorded which). Every receptor here comes from a human donor with low-grade glioma or glioblastoma, undergoing nonglioma brain surgery, or in good health (not recorded which).

This clonotype was detected once. The chain has TRBV4-2 and TRBJ1-1, with 8 nucleotides matching TRBD1. The CDR3 is made up of 14 amino acids. Germline CDR1 is LGHNA and CDR2 is YNFKEQ. With 5 bases clipped from V and 6 bases from J, the junction kept 8 bases outside the gene matches. The CDR3 is CASSAGQVYSEAFF. CDR3 nucleotides: TGTGCCAGCAGCGCGGGACAGGTATACTCTGAAGCTTTCTTT.

This clonotype was found many times. This chain uses TRBV20-1 with TRBJ2-1, with 10 bases matching TRBD2. Germline V CDR1 and CDR2: DFQATT, SNEGSKA (reference sequence). Trimming took 3 bases from V and 4 from J; bases not matched to a gene: 3. The CDR3 sequence is 14 residues long. The CDR3 loop reads CSARWTSGYNEQFF. As DNA, the CDR3 is TGCAGTGCTAGGTGGACTAGCGGATACAATGAGCAGTTCTTC.

This clonotype was detected only once. This chain's CDR3 is CASSPPISGANVLTF. CDR3 nucleotides: TGTGCCAGCAGCCCCCCTATCTCTGGGGCCAACGTCCTGACTTTC. The chain is built from TRBV7-2 and TRBJ2-6; no definite D call. The CDR3 covers 15 residues. V was shortened by 5 bases and J by 0 bases, with 8 bases between the two germline ends. The V gene's germline CDR1 is SGHTA and CDR2 FQGNSA.

This clonotype appeared a few times. The rearrangement joins TRBV27 to TRBJ1-2; 7 bases match TRBD1. Germline assignment: CDR1 MNHEY and CDR2 SMNVEV (reference sequence). V shed 5 bases and J 0 bases; nucleotides not matched to a gene: 6. The CDR3 covers 15 residues. The DNA of the CDR3 is TGTGCCAGCAGTCCCCGGACAGGACCTAACTATGGCTACACCTTC. As protein: CASSPRTGPNYGYTF.

This clonotype was found a few times. CDR3 nucleotide sequence: TGTGCCAGCAGCTTAGAACGTTGGCGGGAGGATGCGTTCTTC. It encodes CASSLERWREDAFF. This rearrangement joins TRBV11-2 to TRBJ2-1, with 8 bases matching TRBD2. Trimming at V came to 0 bases and at J to 15 bases, leaving 10 bases not matched to a gene. Looked up from germline, CDR1 is SGHAT and CDR2 is FQNNGV. The CDR3 sequence is 14 residues long.

Comments on this clonotype: This may be a read error: a much more frequent sequence differs by one nucleotide. V and J are TRBV6-1 and TRBJ2-1; possibly TRBD2 for D (6 bases). This CDR3 comprises 14 residues. CDR1 is MNHNS, CDR2 SASEGT, per germline. CDR3 sequence reads: CASRPTSSYDEQFF. The CDR3 DNA sequence: TGTGCCAGCAGGCCGACTAGTTCCTACGATGAGCAGTTCTTC.

This clonotype was counted a single time. Given a much more abundant clone one base away, this may be a read error. The chain is built from TRBV28 and TRBJ1-6; the D is unclear. V gave up 6 bases and J gave up 0 bases, with 9 bases separating them. Germline-derived CDR1 and CDR2 are MDHEN and SYDVKM. The CDR3 has 15 amino acids. In nucleotides, the CDR3 is TGTGCCAGCAGGTTTACCCTCTCCTATAATTCACCCCTCCACTTT. Residues: CASRFTLSYNSPLHF.

The table lists this clonotype with a count of one. This chain connects TRBV6-1 to TRBJ2-1; 7 bases line up with TRBD1. V shed 5 bases, J shed 15 bases, and the junction held 10 bases outside the gene matches. This CDR3 has 12 amino acids. Germline V gene sequence: CDR1 MNHNS, CDR2 SASEGT. CDR3 residues: CASSTTGNQRFF. The CDR3 DNA follows: TGTGCCAGCAGTACGACAGGGAATCAGCGGTTCTTC.

This clonotype was observed a handful of times. The chain links TRBV11-1 to TRBJ2-1; 11 nucleotides align to TRBD2. Germline V lookup: CDR1 SGHAT, CDR2 FQDESV (reference sequence). The V and J ends lost 2 bases and 6 bases, in that order; junction bases with no gene match: 3. CDR3 length: 15 amino acids. CDR3 nucleotides: TGTGCCAGCAGCTTAATGCTAGCGGGAGGCAATGAGCAGTTCTTC. Translated, it gives CASSLMLAGGNEQFF.

This clonotype has at least ten counts. The V and J genes are TRBV20-1 and TRBJ2-1; D might be TRBD2 (5 bases). V was pared by 0 bases and J by 4 bases, with 13 bases between. This CDR3 is 15 amino acids long. Germline V CDR1 and CDR2: DFQATT, SNEGSKA (reference sequence). The CDR3, as DNA: TGCAGTGCTAGAGACCTCGGGAACGCTTACAATGAGCAGTTCTTC. Its protein product is CSARDLGNAYNEQFF.

The CDR3 region is CASSFSEPPTDTQYF. CDR3 bases: TGCGCCAGCAGCTTCTCGGAGCCCCCCACAGATACGCAGTATTTT. The chain is built from TRBV5-1 and TRBJ2-3; D is undetermined. Trimming stripped 2 bases from V and 2 bases from J, with 12 bases between. The CDR3 is made up of 15 amino acids. In germline, CDR1 is SGHRS, CDR2 YFSETQ.

The CDR3 DNA is TGTGCCAGCAGCACAACTGTAGGGGGGAGCTATGGCTACACCTTC. Amino acid sequence: CASSTTVGGSYGYTF. The chain couples TRBV5-4 to TRBJ1-2; TRBD1 is a possible D gene (6 bases). The CDR3 runs to 15 residues. Germline values: CDR1 SGHNT, CDR2 YYREEE (reference sequence). Trimming took off 4 bases at V and 4 bases at J, with 17 bases between the two ends.

A note on this clonotype: This may be a read error, as it is one base from a much larger clone. This chain joins TRBV7-2 and TRBJ2-7; D might be TRBD1 (5 bases). CDR3 length: 15 amino acids. Trimming took 1 base from V and 6 from J, leaving 16 bases between them. Germline CDR1 SGHTA, CDR2 FQGNSA. CDR3 in DNA: TGTGCCAGCAGCTTAGAGGCCAGGGTGCCCTTCGAGCAGTACTTC. As protein: CASSLEARVPFEQYF.

This clonotype was found many times. V gene TRBV4-3 combines with J gene TRBJ2-7; 7 bases fit TRBD1. Per germline, CDR1 LGHNA and CDR2 YSLEER. The CDR3 is made up of 14 amino acids. The ends lost 0 bases at V and 2 bases at J; junction bases unmatched: 1. The CDR3 here is CASSQDGTAYEQYF. CDR3 DNA: TGCGCCAGCAGCCAAGACGGGACAGCCTACGAGCAGTACTTC.

This clonotype was seen many times. V and J are TRBV27 and TRBJ2-7; TRBD1 agrees at 8 bases. After removal of 6 bases from V and 2 bases from J, the junction contained 6 bases not matched to a gene. The germline V gene encodes CDR1 MNHEY and CDR2 SMNVEV (reference sequence). The CDR3 runs to 14 residues. The CDR3 nucleotides are TGTGCCAGCAGCATACAGGGACAGGCCTACGAGCAGTACTTC. It yields the protein CASSIQGQAYEQYF.

Points on this clonotype: A clone one base away is much larger, so this may be a read error. V and J are TRBV4-1 and TRBJ2-7; possibly TRBD2 for D (5 bases). The CDR3 sequence is 15 residues long. Germline CDR1 and CDR2: MGHRA and YSYEKL. The chain's CDR3 is CVSSQAAGGTYEQYF. DNA for the CDR3: TGTGTCAGCAGCCAAGCCGCGGGTGGGACCTACGAGCAGTACTTC.

There are a few counts of this clonotype. The V and J genes are TRBV27 and TRBJ2-2, with D possibly being TRBD2 (5 bases). The CDR3 runs 14 residues. Germline values: CDR1 MNHEY, CDR2 SMNVEV (reference sequence). V was pared by 6 bases and J by 4 bases, with 12 bases between. CDR3 bases: TGTGCCAGCAGGGGTCTAGCTTTCACCGGGGAGCTGTTTTTT. It specifies CASRGLAFTGELFF.

This clonotype was recorded many times. This chain connects TRBV28 to TRBJ2-5, with D perhaps being TRBD1 or TRBD2 (6 bases each). Deletions cut 3 bases from V and 6 bases from J, with 17 bases between. This CDR3 has 15 amino acids. Looked up from germline, CDR1 is MDHEN and CDR2 is SYDVKM. The CDR3 loop reads CASSLGGTLAKTQYF. Here the CDR3 DNA reads TGTGCCAGCAGTTTGGGCGGGACACTAGCCAAGACCCAGTACTTC.

This clonotype was counted at least ten times. This rearrangement joins TRBV6-1 to TRBJ2-2; tentatively, D is TRBD1 (6 bases). V was pared by 6 bases and J by 2 bases, with 10 bases between. Looked up from germline, CDR1 is MNHNS and CDR2 is SASEGT. This CDR3 region has 14 residues. Here the CDR3 reads CASRLRGNTGELFF. The CDR3, as DNA: TGTGCCAGCAGACTCAGGGGAAACACCGGGGAGCTGTTTTTT.

CDR3 DNA: TGTGCCAGCACCTCCGGGACTAGCCGGAGCTCTGGGGCCAACGTCCTGACTTTC. It yields the protein CASTSGTSRSSGANVLTF. This chain connects TRBV6-1 to TRBJ2-6, with 9 bases that match TRBD2. J was trimmed by 0 bases and V by 7 bases; bases with no gene match: 10. CDR3 length: 18 amino acids. Germline V gives CDR1 MNHNS, CDR2 SASEGT.

V is TRBV6-2 or TRBV6-3 and J is TRBJ1-2; D is possibly TRBD1 (5 bases). Per the germline V gene, CDR1 is MNHEY and CDR2 is SVGEGT. The V end lost 0 bases, the J end lost 3 bases, and 11 bases lay between the germline ends. This CDR3 spans 15 amino acids. This CDR3 reads CASSYSMVQDYGYTF. In DNA form, the CDR3 reads TGTGCCAGCAGTTACTCGATGGTACAGGACTATGGCTACACCTTC.

In this sample, this clonotype turned up a few times. V is TRBV19 and J is TRBJ1-5; D unclear. Trimming left V 6 bases short and J 4 bases short, with 19 bases between. The germline V gene encodes CDR1 LNHDA and CDR2 SQIVND (reference sequence). The CDR3 has 16 residues. The CDR3 sequence is CASRSRTSMGNQPQHF. CDR3 DNA: TGTGCCAGTAGGTCCCGAACATCCATGGGGAATCAGCCCCAGCATTTT.

Comment on this clonotype: A junction end diverges from the germline sequence, so it may reflect a read error. The chain has TRBV7-9 and TRBJ2-1; tentatively, D is TRBD1 (5 bases). The V gene's germline CDR1 is SEHNR and CDR2 FQNEAQ (reference sequence). This CDR3 contains 18 residues. CDR3 nucleotide sequence: TGCGCCAACAGCCAAGATGCGGTACGCGCGGCAAGGGGCAATGAGCAGTTCTTC. This translates into CANSQDAVRAARGNEQFF.

This clonotype was detected a few times. The chain carries TRBV7-9 and TRBJ2-6; D not resolved. The CDR3 has 15 residues. Trimming stripped 5 bases from V and 0 bases from J, with 8 bases between. The V gene's germline CDR1 is SEHNR and CDR2 FQNEAQ (reference sequence). DNA for the CDR3: TGTGCCAGCAGCCCGGCAGCCTCTGGGGCCAACGTCCTGACTTTC. This encodes CASSPAASGANVLTF. Supplemented by reference TRBV7-9 and TRBJ2-6, the full variable domain reads DTGVSQNPRHKITKRGQNVTFRCDPISEHNRLYWYRQTLGQGPEFLTYFQNEAQLEKSRLLSDRFSAERPKGSFSTLEIQRTEQGDSAMYLCASSPAASGANVLTFGAGSRLTVL.

This chain uses TRBV5-1 with TRBJ1-1; D call uncertain. The CDR3 spans 14 residues. CDR1 and CDR2 (germline): SGHRS, YFSETQ. V was pared by 1 base and J by 3 bases, with 10 bases between. The CDR3, as DNA: TGCGCCAGCAGCTTGAGTGGGGTTGACACTGAAGCTTTCTTT. Protein sequence: CASSLSGVDTEAFF.

This clonotype was picked up many times. The chain employs TRBV15 and TRBJ2-5; no clear D gene. CDR3 size: 16 residues. CDR1 is LNHNV and CDR2 is YYDKDF in the germline V gene (reference sequence). V lost 0 bases, J lost 7 bases, and 18 bases lay in between. The CDR3 nucleotides are TGTGCCACCAGCAGAGATCGGCCCAGTCGAACGGCGACCCAGTACTTC. It codes for CATSRDRPSRTATQYF.

The chain combines TRBV12-3 or TRBV12-4 with TRBJ2-3; D may be TRBD1 (6 bases). The CDR3 runs 12 residues. V lost 5 bases and J lost 7, with 10 bases in between. In DNA form, the CDR3 reads TGTGCCAGCAGTCTCGACAGGAATACGCAGTATTTT. Protein product: CASSLDRNTQYF.

V gene TRBV29-1 combines with J gene TRBJ2-5; 9 nucleotides line up with TRBD2. The ends lost 3 bases at V and 5 bases at J; junction bases unmatched: 10. CDR3 length: 15 residues. Germline V lookup: CDR1 SQVTM, CDR2 ANQGSEA. The CDR3 loop reads CSVDWFSGGPETQYF. For the CDR3, the DNA is TGCAGCGTTGATTGGTTTAGCGGGGGACCTGAGACCCAGTACTTC.

As for this clonotype: A read error is possible here, since a much larger clone lies one base away. The V and J genes are TRBV25-1 and TRBJ1-1, with TRBD1 identical over 8 bases. CDR1 MGHDK and CDR2 SYGVNS come from the germline V gene. Germline trimming cut 6 bases from V and 5 bases from J; bases unmatched to any gene: 8. The CDR3 runs to 14 residues. Here the CDR3 DNA reads TGTGCCAGCAGCCGACAGGGGCAGGGGACTGAAGCTTTCTTT. This codes for CASSRQGQGTEAFF.

As to this clonotype: Given a much more abundant clone one base away, this may be a read error. This sequence joins TRBV20-1 and TRBJ2-3, with a possible D match to TRBD2 (6 bases). Germline V gene data show CDR1 as DFQATT and CDR2 as SNEGSKA (reference sequence). The CDR3 is made up of 14 amino acids. The CDR3 sequence: CSGTGLSVPDTQDF. The CDR3, as DNA: TGCAGTGGGACGGGACTTAGCGTCCCAGATACGCAGGATTTT.